Listed here are 14 T cell receptor beta chains from one sample, sequenced in a study of shared clonotypes between healthy human individuals. The repertoire was sequenced with immunoSEQ multiplex PCR; TCRdb's copy has only in-frame clones and lacks some. The repertoire holds approximately 1.5 million clones, with 95% to 99% as singletons. The sample consisted of naive CD4+ T cells sorted from blood. This sample's subset: CD45RA+ positively selected. These receptors came from a man under 40 in good health.

The J gene is TRBJ2-3, the V gene TRBV5-4; possible D gene TRBD2, 6 bases. The V gene lost 2 bases and the J gene lost 0 bases, with 10 bases spanning the gap. The CDR3 is 15 amino acids. Germline V gene data show CDR1 as SGHNT and CDR2 as YYREEE (reference sequence). This CDR3 reads CASSLAGESTDTQYF. The CDR3 DNA is TGTGCCAGCAGCTTAGCGGGCGAGAGCACAGATACGCAGTATTTT.

This sequence joins TRBV27 and TRBJ2-4; weak D call: TRBD2 (6 bases). CDR3 length equals 20 residues. Per germline, CDR1 MNHEY and CDR2 SMNVEV (reference sequence). The V end lost 5 bases, the J end lost 0 bases, and 26 bases lay between the germline ends. The CDR3 coding sequence is TGTGCCAGCAGTCCTCGAGGGGCCCAGACCGGAGGGTCAGCCAAAAACATTCAGTACTTC. Translated, it gives CASSPRGAQTGGSAKNIQYF.

The rearrangement uses TRBV5-4 and TRBJ2-7, with 8 bases fitting TRBD1. V shed 0 bases and J 5 bases; nucleotides not matched to a gene: 7. The CDR3 runs to 15 residues. Germline loops: CDR1 SGHNT, CDR2 YYREEE (reference sequence). CDR3 sequence: CASSLDPGGMDEQYF. As DNA, the CDR3 is TGTGCCAGCAGCTTGGACCCAGGGGGCATGGACGAGCAGTACTTC.

This clone appeared once. This rearrangement joins TRBV30 to TRBJ1-1; unclear D gene. CDR3 length: 16 residues. V was shortened by 4 bases and J by 0 bases, with 18 bases between the two germline ends. CDR1 and CDR2 (germline): GTSNPN, SVGIG (reference sequence). This CDR3 reads CAWKFGTVYMNTEAFF. The CDR3 DNA sequence: TGTGCCTGGAAATTTGGAACAGTTTACATGAACACTGAAGCTTTCTTT.

This clone is a singleton in its sample. This chain connects TRBV11-3 to TRBJ2-7; D gene uncertain. The CDR3 has 13 amino acids. V gave up 4 bases and J gave up 1 base, with 8 bases separating them. CDR1 is SGHNT, CDR2 YENEEA, per germline. CDR3 in amino acids: CASSYRPSYEQYF. The CDR3, as DNA: TGTGCCAGCAGCTACAGACCTTCCTACGAGCAGTACTTC.

The chain is built from TRBV5-1 and TRBJ2-3, with D perhaps matching TRBD1 or TRBD2 (5 bases each). V was shortened by 5 bases and J by 1 base, with 20 bases between the two germline ends. CDR3 length equals 17 residues. CDR1 SGHRS and CDR2 YFSETQ come from the germline V gene. The CDR3 protein is CASSFPRDATGTDTQYF. CDR3 DNA sequence: TGCGCCAGCAGTTTCCCCCGGGACGCGACCGGCACAGATACGCAGTATTTT.

V is TRBV19 and J is TRBJ2-7, with 7 bases aligning to TRBD2. This CDR3 region has 15 residues. V lost 2 bases and J lost 0; bases outside the gene matches: 4. Looked up from germline, CDR1 is LNHDA and CDR2 is SQIVND (reference sequence). CDR3 DNA: TGTGCCAGTAGTATAAGGAGCGGGATCTCCTACGAGCAGTACTTC. This encodes CASSIRSGISYEQYF.

The chain joins TRBV7-9 to TRBJ1-2; 8 nucleotides match TRBD1. V trimming: 6 bases; J trimming: 4 bases; junction bases outside the gene matches: 7. The CDR3 is 14 residues long. CDR1 and CDR2 from the germline V gene are SEHNR and FQNEAQ (reference sequence). CDR3 sequence: CASRRGQGSYGYTF. The DNA for the CDR3 is TGTGCCAGCAGACGCGGACAGGGAAGCTATGGCTACACCTTC.

The gene calls are TRBV18 and TRBJ1-4, with D perhaps matching TRBD1 (6 bases). The length of the CDR3 is 17 residues. V was trimmed by 3 bases and J by 0 bases, leaving 14 bases between them. CDR1 is KGHSH and CDR2 is LQKENI in the germline V gene. The chain's CDR3 is CASSPLPGAATNEKLFF. As DNA, the CDR3 is TGTGCCAGCTCACCCCTGCCGGGGGCAGCAACTAATGAAAAACTGTTTTTT.

This clone was seen once. CDR3 in amino acids: CSAQPGRGGGYTF. CDR3 sequence (DNA): TGCAGCGCCCAACCGGGCAGGGGAGGCGGCTACACCTTC. The chain joins TRBV29-1 to TRBJ1-2; weak D call: TRBD1 (6 bases). V lost 7 bases and J lost 8, with 20 bases in between. The CDR3 loop spans 13 amino acids. Germline V gives CDR1 SQVTM, CDR2 ANQGSEA.

Written as DNA, the CDR3 is TGTGCCAGCAGTTCGTTAGCGGGAGTTACCTCCTACGAGCAGTACTTC. Translating it yields CASSSLAGVTSYEQYF. This chain joins TRBV28 and TRBJ2-7; 9 positions agree with TRBD2. The CDR3 length is 16 residues. Germline V gene lookup returns CDR1 MDHEN and CDR2 SYDVKM. Unmatched junction bases numbered 7, after V lost 4 bases and J lost 0 bases. The variable domain in full, completed from reference TRBV28 and TRBJ2-7, reads DVKVTQSSRYLVKRTGEKVFLECVQDMDHENMFWYRQDPGLGLRLIYFSYDVKMKEKGDIPEGYSVSREKKERFSLILESASTNQTSMYLCASSSLAGVTSYEQYFGPGTRLTVT.

Notes on this clone: This same CDR3 is encoded by further DNA sequences in the sample. The chain is built from TRBV20-1 and TRBJ1-1; unclear D gene. In germline, CDR1 is DFQATT, CDR2 SNEGSKA (reference sequence). The CDR3 length is 10 residues. Trimming stripped 3 bases from V and 1 base from J, with 0 bases between. The CDR3 DNA sequence: TGCAGTGCTAGGAACACTGAAGCTTTCTTT. Its protein product is CSARNTEAFF.

This sequence joins TRBV9 and TRBJ1-1; 7 bases are shared with TRBD1. Trimming took 5 bases from V and 0 from J; bases not matched to a gene: 7. The germline V gene encodes CDR1 SGDLS and CDR2 YYNGEE. The CDR3 extends over 15 amino acids. CDR3 sequence: CASSAGQQMNTEAFF. The DNA of the CDR3 is TGTGCCAGCAGTGCGGGACAGCAGATGAACACTGAAGCTTTCTTT.

The table lists this clone with a few counts. The chain links TRBV5-1 to TRBJ2-1; TRBD2 matches 12 bases. Trimming at V came to 6 bases and at J to 7 bases, leaving 8 bases not matched to a gene. The CDR3 loop spans 15 amino acids. Looked up from germline, CDR1 is SGHRS and CDR2 is YFSETQ. The CDR3 sequence is CASTTSGRTENEQFF. The CDR3, as DNA: TGCGCCAGCACAACTAGCGGGAGGACGGAGAATGAGCAGTTCTTC.